This TCR beta chain was documented in a study of blood T cells in healthy people across ages. The study, taken as a whole, reports: TCR beta diversity, measured per million T cells, fell in a roughly linear way with age.

The CDR3 loop spans 14 amino acids. The germline CDR1 and CDR2 sequences are SEHNR and FQNEAQ (reference sequence). V dropped 5 bases and J dropped 3 bases, with 14 bases sitting between them. Sample-barcoded 5' priming and a J-beta primer mix drove a second PCR of roughly 7 to 11 cycles. TCRdb ran MiXCR on the 5' RACE reads and lists one entry per CDR3 protein. The sample shows hundreds of thousands of distinct CDR3 sequences, roughly three fifths of them seen only once. Details on this clonotype: Antigen specificity is unknown.

The sequence was obtained from a man aged 35 to 55 in good health. Material: blood. The gene calls are TRBV7-9 and TRBJ2-7; D call uncertain. This chain's CDR3 is CASSAGTDFYEQYF. DNA of the CDR3: TGTGCCAGCAGCGCCGGAACAGATTTCTACGAGCAGTACTTC.